These 8 T cell receptor beta chains originate from one sample sequenced in a study of T cell changes during pregnancy in multiple sclerosis. Clones were read by immunoSEQ multiplex PCR, and TCRdb kept only the in-frame ones, dropping some. Of about 40,000 clones listed, about 90% are singletons. The source was peripheral blood, collected in the first trimester of pregnancy. The receptors were sampled from a female donor in good health, enrolled as a control in a pregnancy study.

The chain has TRBV7-9 and TRBJ2-3, with D hard to call. The V end lost 1 base, the J end lost 7 bases, and 15 bases lay between the germline ends. The CDR3 extends over 15 amino acids. Germline CDR1 reads SEHNR; CDR2 reads FQNEAQ (reference sequence). The CDR3 protein is CASSLDNPGLYTQYF. CDR3 in DNA: TGTGCCAGCAGCTTAGACAACCCCGGGTTGTATACGCAGTATTTT.

This clone was detected a few times. V gene TRBV27 combines with J gene TRBJ2-7; 8 nucleotides line up with TRBD1. CDR1 is MNHEY and CDR2 is SMNVEV in the germline V gene (reference sequence). V was clipped by 2 bases and J by 3 bases; unmatched bases: 6. CDR3 length: 15 residues. For the CDR3, the DNA is TGTGCCAGCAGTTTACCTGGACAGGGTCTCTACGAGCAGTACTTC. Encoded protein: CASSLPGQGLYEQYF.

This rearrangement joins TRBV6-6 to TRBJ2-7; unclear D gene. V lost 6 bases and J 2 bases, leaving 8 bases between the germline ends. The CDR3 spans 12 residues. The germline V gene encodes CDR1 MNHNY and CDR2 SVGAGI (reference sequence). In DNA, the CDR3 is TGTGCCAGCAGCGCGATTCCCTACGAGCAGTACTTC. This sequence encodes CASSAIPYEQYF.

The chain uses TRBV23-1 and TRBJ1-1, with 9 nucleotides matching TRBD1. TRBV23-1 is an open reading frame, and its role is uncertain. Trimming removed 0 bases from V and 2 bases from J; junction bases left unmatched: 1. CDR3 length equals 15 residues. CDR3 DNA sequence: TGCGCCAGCAGTCAATCGACAGGGGGAAACACTGAAGCTTTCTTT. Encoded protein: CASSQSTGGNTEAFF.

The rearrangement joins TRBV19 to TRBJ1-5, with 8 bases aligning to TRBD1. Germline CDR1 reads LNHDA; CDR2 reads SQIVND (reference sequence). The CDR3 runs to 14 residues. V lost 5 bases and J lost 4; bases outside the gene matches: 4. CDR3 region: CASSWTGFNQPQHF. In DNA, the CDR3 is TGTGCCAGTAGTTGGACAGGGTTTAATCAGCCCCAGCATTTT.

In DNA form, the CDR3 reads TGTGCCAGCAGCTTGGCTCAGGGACTATTAAATCAGCCCCAGCATTTT. Translating it yields CASSLAQGLLNQPQHF. The chain employs TRBV7-8 and TRBJ1-5; tentatively, D is TRBD1 (5 bases). The CDR3 loop spans 16 amino acids. Germline V gene data show CDR1 as SGHVS and CDR2 as FQNEAQ. The germline V and J ends were trimmed by 3 bases and 4 bases, with 16 bases remaining between them.

V usage is TRBV11-2 and J usage is TRBJ2-7, with TRBD2 matching over 10 bases. The CDR3 consists of 15 residues. Trimming cost V 0 bases and J 7 bases; bases outside gene matches: 6. The germline CDR1 and CDR2 sequences are SGHAT and FQNNGV. The CDR3 region is CASSLDLAGVGEQYF. CDR3 DNA: TGTGCCAGCAGCTTAGATCTAGCGGGAGTGGGAGAGCAGTACTTC.

The V call is TRBV5-1, the J call TRBJ2-7; 9 nucleotides line up with TRBD1. This CDR3 has 15 amino acids. Trimming took 3 bases from V and 1 from J; bases not matched to a gene: 5. In germline, CDR1 is SGHRS, CDR2 YFSETQ. Here the CDR3 reads CASSYGTGISYEQYF. CDR3 nucleotides: TGCGCCAGCAGCTATGGGACAGGGATTTCCTACGAGCAGTACTTC.